This record concerns one T cell receptor (beta chain) sequence. The sample comes from a study of blood T cell repertoires in COVID-19. Cohorts were assigned according to the clinical history that participants reported. The J segment lost 8 bases and the V segment lost 5 bases, leaving 10 bases of the junction unmatched. Germline-derived CDR1 and CDR2 are MDHEN and SYDVKM. CDR3 length: 15 residues. Per the study methods: Reference gene primer amplification gave estimated nucleated cell counts. The table came from immunoSEQ multiplex PCR; TCRdb's copy has only in-frame clones and leaves some out. That table is the source of V, J and clone size, and D and trimming were worked out from the DNA. The sample yields under 300,000 clones, about nine tenths seen once.

The chain carries TRBV28 and TRBJ2-1; 9 bases match TRBD2. The clonotype comes from a man aged 18 to 30 who had recovered from COVID-19. The sequenced sample consisted of PBMCs or T cells enriched from blood (not recorded which). The CDR3 spells CASSNTGLAGDEQFF. The CDR3 bases are TGTGCCAGCAGTAATACGGGATTAGCGGGAGATGAGCAGTTCTTC.